This T cell receptor (beta chain) appears in the sequencing data of a study of T cell repertoires in ileal Crohn's disease. General study results and limits: Clonal expansions were more frequent in active smokers than non-smokers at surgery.

This clone has only a few counts. As yet, its antigen is unknown. Sequencing was performed with immunoSEQ multiplex PCR; in TCRdb, only in-frame clones are kept and a portion is missing. The data hold 6,000 to 8,000 clones, with 65% to 80% observed a single time. The sequence was collected from an adult with Crohn's disease. Sample: ileal tissue.

CDR3 nucleotide sequence: TGTGCCACCAAGACAGCCCCGAGCTCCTACGAGCAGTACTTC. Its translation is CATKTAPSSYEQYF. V and J are TRBV6-5 and TRBJ2-7; D might be TRBD1 (5 bases). This CDR3 is built from 14 residues. V was clipped by 10 bases and J by 0 bases, with 16 bases between them. CDR1 is MNHEY and CDR2 is SVGAGI in the germline V gene.